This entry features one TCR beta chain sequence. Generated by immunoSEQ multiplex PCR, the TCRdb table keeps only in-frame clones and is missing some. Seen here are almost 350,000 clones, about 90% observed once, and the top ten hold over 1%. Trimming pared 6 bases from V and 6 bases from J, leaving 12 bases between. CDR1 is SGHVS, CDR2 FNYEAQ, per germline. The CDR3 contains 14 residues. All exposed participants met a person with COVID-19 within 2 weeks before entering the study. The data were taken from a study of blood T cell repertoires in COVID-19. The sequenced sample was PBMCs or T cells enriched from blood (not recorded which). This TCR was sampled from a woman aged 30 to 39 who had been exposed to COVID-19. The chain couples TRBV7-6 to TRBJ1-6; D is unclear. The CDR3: CASRKGRGNSPLHF. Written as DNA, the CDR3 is TGTGCCAGCAGAAAAGGGCGGGGTAATTCACCCCTCCACTTT.